The present T cell receptor (beta chain) was sequenced within a study of metastatic and nonmetastatic thyroid tumors. On the study more broadly: Repertoires were compared across blood and tumor or nodule tissue from malignant and benign thyroid patients.

This clone ranks as medium-sized. As originally analysed: The distant-metastasis classifier for papillary thyroid cancer was built from CDR3 differences across clinicopathological groups. From the PCR reads, TCRdb re-called clones with MiXCR. TCRdb, not the original authors, processed these V and J calls. The table shows 25,000 to 30,000 clones, with about a quarter occurring only once. The CDR3 is 14 amino acids. Per germline, CDR1 DFQATT and CDR2 SNEGSKA (reference sequence). Patients had received no treatment of any kind before thyroid surgery. The TCR comes from a female donor with papillary thyroid cancer or a benign thyroid nodule (not recorded which). Some clones in this sample may be carry-over from other donors' samples. Specimen: blood. The chain employs TRBV20-1 and TRBJ2-7, with D possibly TRBD1 on 7 matching bases. The chain's CDR3 is CTGKTGDSTYEQYF. As DNA, the CDR3 is TGCACCGGCAAAACAGGGGACTCCACATACGAGCAGTACTTC.